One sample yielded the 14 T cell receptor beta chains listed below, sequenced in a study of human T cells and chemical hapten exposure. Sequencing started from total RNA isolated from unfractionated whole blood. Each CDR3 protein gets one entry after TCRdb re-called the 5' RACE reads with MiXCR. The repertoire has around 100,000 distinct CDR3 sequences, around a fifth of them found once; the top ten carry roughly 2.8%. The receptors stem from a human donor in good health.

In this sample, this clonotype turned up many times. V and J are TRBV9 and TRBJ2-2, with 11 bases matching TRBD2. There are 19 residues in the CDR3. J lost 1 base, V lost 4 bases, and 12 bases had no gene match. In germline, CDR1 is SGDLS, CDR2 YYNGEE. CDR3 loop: CASSHSARGTSGNTGELFF. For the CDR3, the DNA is TGTGCCAGCAGCCACTCGGCCCGCGGGACTAGCGGGAACACCGGGGAGCTGTTTTTT.

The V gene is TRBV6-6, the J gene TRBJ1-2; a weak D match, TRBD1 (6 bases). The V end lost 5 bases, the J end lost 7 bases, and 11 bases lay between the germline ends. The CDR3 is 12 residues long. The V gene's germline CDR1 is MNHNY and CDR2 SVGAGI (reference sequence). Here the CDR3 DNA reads TGTGCCAGCAGTCCGCGACAGGCTGGCTACACCTTC. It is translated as CASSPRQAGYTF.

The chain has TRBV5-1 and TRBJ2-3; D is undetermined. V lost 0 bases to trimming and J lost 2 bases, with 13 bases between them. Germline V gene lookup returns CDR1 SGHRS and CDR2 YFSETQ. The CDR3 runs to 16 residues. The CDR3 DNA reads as TGCGCCAGCAGCTTGGAAGGCAGGTTTCCCACAGATACGCAGTATTTT. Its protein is CASSLEGRFPTDTQYF.

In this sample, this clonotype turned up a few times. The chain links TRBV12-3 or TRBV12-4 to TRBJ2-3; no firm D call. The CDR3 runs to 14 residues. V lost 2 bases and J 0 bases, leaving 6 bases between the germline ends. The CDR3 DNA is TGTGCCAGCAGTTTACTGGGGAGCACAGATACGCAGTATTTT. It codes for CASSLLGSTDTQYF.

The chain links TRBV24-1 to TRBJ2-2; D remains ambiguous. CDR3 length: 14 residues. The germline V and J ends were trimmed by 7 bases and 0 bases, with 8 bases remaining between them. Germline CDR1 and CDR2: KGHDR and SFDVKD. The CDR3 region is CATSGRANTGELFF. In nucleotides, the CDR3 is TGTGCCACCAGCGGGCGCGCGAACACCGGGGAGCTGTTTTTT.

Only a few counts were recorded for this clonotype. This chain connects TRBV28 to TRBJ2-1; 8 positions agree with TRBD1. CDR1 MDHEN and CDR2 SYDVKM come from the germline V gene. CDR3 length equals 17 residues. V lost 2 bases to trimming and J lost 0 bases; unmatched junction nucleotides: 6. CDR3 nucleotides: TGTGCCAGCAGTTTAGTCACCGGGACAGGCTCCTACAATGAGCAGTTCTTC. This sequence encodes CASSLVTGTGSYNEQFF.

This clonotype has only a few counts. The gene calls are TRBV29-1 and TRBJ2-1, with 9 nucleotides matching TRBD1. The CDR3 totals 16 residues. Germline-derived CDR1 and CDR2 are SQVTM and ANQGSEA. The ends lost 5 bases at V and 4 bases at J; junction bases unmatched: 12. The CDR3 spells CSVLIGGTGQYNEQFF. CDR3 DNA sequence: TGCAGCGTTCTCATAGGGGGGACAGGGCAATACAATGAGCAGTTCTTC.

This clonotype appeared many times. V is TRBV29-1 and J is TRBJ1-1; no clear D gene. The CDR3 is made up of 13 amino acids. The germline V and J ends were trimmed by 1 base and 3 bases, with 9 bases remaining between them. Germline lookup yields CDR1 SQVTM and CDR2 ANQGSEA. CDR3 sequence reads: CSVEGTTHTEAFF. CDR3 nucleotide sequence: TGCAGCGTTGAAGGGACGACTCACACTGAAGCTTTCTTT.

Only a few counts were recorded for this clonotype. The CDR3 nucleotides read TGTGCCAGCAGCCTCCCTTCCTGGGGGAGTTACACCGGGGAGCTGTTTTTT. Encoded protein: CASSLPSWGSYTGELFF. The chain has TRBV3-1 and TRBJ2-2, with D tentatively TRBD1 or TRBD2 (5 bases each). CDR1 LGHDT and CDR2 YNNKEL come from the germline V gene (reference sequence). The CDR3 contains 17 residues. Trimming took off 4 bases at V and 3 bases at J, with 18 bases between the two ends.

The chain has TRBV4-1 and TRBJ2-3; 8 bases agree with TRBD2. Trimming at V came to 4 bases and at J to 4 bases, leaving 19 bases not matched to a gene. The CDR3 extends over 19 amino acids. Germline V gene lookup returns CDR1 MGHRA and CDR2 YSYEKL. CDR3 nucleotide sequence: TGCGCCAGCAGCCTCCTGGGTGGGCGGCACGGCGGGAGGTCAGATACGCAGTATTTT. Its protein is CASSLLGGRHGGRSDTQYF.

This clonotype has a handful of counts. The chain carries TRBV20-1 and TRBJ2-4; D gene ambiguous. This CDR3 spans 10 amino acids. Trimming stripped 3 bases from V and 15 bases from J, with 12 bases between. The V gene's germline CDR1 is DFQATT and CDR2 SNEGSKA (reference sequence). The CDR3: CSASEVPRYF. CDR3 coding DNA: TGCAGTGCTAGTGAGGTCCCCCGGTACTTC.

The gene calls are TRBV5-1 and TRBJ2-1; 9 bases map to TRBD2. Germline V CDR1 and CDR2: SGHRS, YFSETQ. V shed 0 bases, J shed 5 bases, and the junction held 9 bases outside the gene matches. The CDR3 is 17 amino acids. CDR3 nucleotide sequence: TGCGCCAGCAGCTTGGAGGCTAGCGGGATACGAGACAATGAGCAGTTCTTC. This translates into CASSLEASGIRDNEQFF.

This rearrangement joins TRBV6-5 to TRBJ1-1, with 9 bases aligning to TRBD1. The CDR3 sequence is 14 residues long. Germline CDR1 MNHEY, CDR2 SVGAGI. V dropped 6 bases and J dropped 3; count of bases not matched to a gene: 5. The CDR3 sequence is CASRITGGYTEAFF. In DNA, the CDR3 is TGTGCCAGCAGGATAACAGGGGGCTACACTGAAGCTTTCTTT.

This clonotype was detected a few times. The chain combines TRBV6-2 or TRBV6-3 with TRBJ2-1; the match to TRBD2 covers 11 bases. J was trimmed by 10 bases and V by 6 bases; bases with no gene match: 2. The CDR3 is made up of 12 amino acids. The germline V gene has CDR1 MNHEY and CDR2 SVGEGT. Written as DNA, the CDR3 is TGTGCCAGCAGGAGACTAGCGGGGGAGCAGTTCTTC. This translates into CASRRLAGEQFF.